This is a list of T cell receptor beta chains from one sample in a study of cytomegalovirus exposure and HLA in healthy donors. TCRdb's copy holds only in-frame clones and misses some; the assay was immunoSEQ multiplex PCR. Altogether approximately 46,000 clones are present, about 70% being singletons, with the ten largest covering approximately 6%. Sequenced: PBMCs. The receptors originated from a man between 25 and 39 years old in good health and CMV-seronegative. The CDR3 runs from the conserved cysteine through the conserved F or W. A D gene is named only where the DNA matches it firmly. Size values are once, few and many counts, or a class for expanded clones, and some rows have none.

TRBD1	TRBV30	.	TRBJ2-7	CAWSVVGGPYEQYF	TGTGCCTGGAGTGTAGTAGGGGGCCCCTACGAGCAGTACTTC
.	TRBV5-5	few	TRBJ2-6	CASSLFVAGSGANVLTF	TGTGCCAGCAGCTTGTTTGTCGCGGGCTCTGGGGCCAACGTCCTGACTTTC
.	TRBV12-5	.	TRBJ2-3	CASGLVQWGERDTQYF	TGTGCTAGTGGTTTGGTACAGTGGGGAGAGCGGGATACGCAGTATTTT
.	TRBV4-1	.	TRBJ1-1	CASSPTQWTEAFF	TGCGCCAGCAGCCCCACCCAGTGGACTGAAGCTTTCTTT
.	TRBV25-1	.	TRBJ2-5	CASRGLHSLQETQYF	TGTGCCAGCAGGGGCCTTCACAGCTTACAAGAGACCCAGTACTTC
TRBD1	TRBV6-4	.	TRBJ2-3	CASSDSQGADTQYF	TGTGCCAGCAGTGACTCGCAGGGGGCAGATACGCAGTATTTT
.	TRBV7-8	.	TRBJ1-4	CASSLAPPQLLFF	TGTGCCAGCAGCTTAGCGCCTCCCCAGTTACTGTTTTTT
TRBD1	TRBV7-9	.	TRBJ2-7	CASSRLRDRGYEQYF	TGTGCCAGCAGCCGACTCAGGGACAGGGGATACGAGCAGTACTTC
TRBD2	TRBV2	.	TRBJ2-1	CATLSGGRAYNEQFF	TGTGCCACCCTGAGCGGCGGGAGGGCCTACAATGAGCAGTTCTTC
.	TRBV6-1	.	TRBJ2-7	CAAYGGGEQYF	TGTGCCGCATATGGGGGCGGGGAGCAGTACTTC
.	TRBV5-5	.	TRBJ2-3	CASSLTELRAGLTDTQYF	TGTGCCAGCAGCCTGACCGAACTCCGGGCGGGCCTCACAGATACGCAGTATTTT